This T cell receptor beta chain was profiled in a study of regulatory T cells in long-lasting Graves disease. General study results and limits: Study of thyroid tissue was not done, with only peripheral blood studied.

Time point meaning: newly diagnosed GD, antithyroid drugs for less than 3 months. Construction of the TCR library relied on RNA isolated from PBMCs. CDR3 size: 14 residues. V lost 2 bases and J lost 1, with 9 bases in between. Germline CDR1 SNHLY, CDR2 FYNNEI. In this sample, this clonotype turned up a few times. What it binds is unknown. The TCR beta library used iRepertoire HTBI primers with Arm-PCR amplification of CDR3. Per the authors' pipeline: In the combined samples, under 80 TRBV and some 15 TRBJ segments were identified. TCRdb ran MiXCR on the multiplex PCR reads and lists one entry per CDR3 protein. The V and J calls were not made by the authors but by TCRdb's processing. This sample has hundreds of thousands of distinct CDR3 sequences; over 15% occur once, and the top ten carry 25% to 30%. The sample was also linked to a second study, of T cells in Graves' hyperthyroidism and ophthalmopathy.

The sample was peripheral blood mononuclear cells (PBMCs), taken at new diagnosis, from a patient treated with antithyroid drugs. This receptor was identified in a man in his forties with Graves disease. The chain couples TRBV2 to TRBJ2-7, with D maybe TRBD2 (5 bases). The chain's CDR3 is CASSEWRPSYEQYF. Here the CDR3 DNA reads TGTGCCAGCAGTGAATGGAGGCCTTCCTACGAGCAGTACTTC.